Described below is a single TCR beta chain sequence and its context. Its antigen is as yet unknown. V dropped 3 bases and J dropped 0; count of bases not matched to a gene: 7. This CDR3 region has 16 residues. Germline V gene sequence: CDR1 KGHSH, CDR2 LQKENI. Produced via immunoSEQ multiplex PCR; TCRdb's table is partial and in-frame only. This table holds 50,000 or so clones, over 80% found once. This sample was taken from a study of OX40 agonist ivuxolimab in advanced cancers. The study's findings and limits: Clonal expansion by week 6 occurred in CD4+ and CD8+ blood T cells (at 0.1 to 3.0 mg/kg).

This chain links TRBV18 with TRBJ2-7; 8 bases align to TRBD1. Sequencing used CD4+ or CD8+ T cells sorted from blood, obtained in a trial of the OX40 agonist ivuxolimab. The receptor was derived from an adult with an advanced solid tumor such as melanoma, head and neck, liver or kidney cancer. In DNA, the CDR3 is TGTGCCAGCTCACCGGGGGGACAGGCGCCCTCCTACGAGCAGTACTTC. As protein: CASSPGGQAPSYEQYF.